Each of the 8 T cell receptor beta chains below was sequenced from the same sample in a study of CD8+CD57+ T cells in acquired aplastic anemia. Profiles of TCR beta VDJ and CDR3 were generated from a genomic DNA template. TCRdb reprocessed the reads with MiXCR, giving one entry per CDR3 protein. The sample holds 400,000 to 500,000 distinct CDR3 sequences; around 72% are singletons and the top ten take 4%. Sequencing was carried out using sorted CD4+, CD8+, or CD8+CD57+ T cells (not recorded which) from PBMCs. These receptors were obtained from a human donor in good health, serving as a control.

On this clonotype: A read error may be the cause here, since a much bigger clone is one base away. V gene TRBV10-3 combines with J gene TRBJ2-5; possible D gene TRBD2, 5 bases. The CDR3 consists of 15 residues. Per the germline V gene, CDR1 is ENHRY and CDR2 is SYGVKD. CDR3 sequence reads: CASSDLRLSLETQYF. As DNA, the CDR3 is TGTGCCAGCAGTGATCTTCGACTAAGTTTAGAGACCCAGTACTTC.

The sample holds many counts of this clonotype. The V and J genes are TRBV27 and TRBJ1-6; D is perhaps TRBD1 (6 bases). The germline gives CDR1 MNHEY, CDR2 SMNVEV (reference sequence). V lost 5 bases and J 8 bases, leaving 10 bases between the germline ends. This CDR3 is built from 13 residues. CDR3 loop: CASSPWTDSPLHF. The CDR3 nucleotides read TGTGCCAGCAGTCCGTGGACAGATTCACCCCTCCACTTT.

The rearrangement links TRBV7-8 to TRBJ2-1; 8 bases are a match to TRBD1. The CDR3 runs 15 residues. CDR1 is SGHVS and CDR2 is FQNEAQ in the germline V gene. With V trimmed by 5 bases and J by 10 bases, 13 bases remained unmatched. DNA of the CDR3: TGTGCCAGCAGCAAAATGACAGGGGTTGGTTTCGAGCAGTTCTTC. This sequence encodes CASSKMTGVGFEQFF.

V is TRBV7-2 and J is TRBJ1-1, with no clear D. The V gene's germline CDR1 is SGHTA and CDR2 FQGNSA. V was clipped by 5 bases and J by 3 bases, with 16 bases between them. This CDR3 spans 15 amino acids. The CDR3 sequence is CASSPRPGSDTEAFF. The CDR3 DNA reads TGTGCCAGCAGCCCCCGACCGGGGTCGGACACTGAAGCTTTCTTT.

The chain uses TRBV11-1 and TRBJ1-5, with TRBD1 as a possible D gene (5 bases). The ends were cut back, 0 bases at V and 2 bases at J, with 11 bases in the middle. In germline, CDR1 is SGHAT, CDR2 FQDESV (reference sequence). The CDR3 extends over 16 amino acids. The CDR3 reads CASSLARRGGNQPQHF. The CDR3 nucleotides read TGTGCCAGCAGCTTAGCGCGAAGGGGAGGCAATCAGCCCCAGCATTTT.

The chain couples TRBV20-1 to TRBJ1-5; maybe TRBD1 (5 bases). Germline loops: CDR1 DFQATT, CDR2 SNEGSKA (reference sequence). The germline V and J ends were trimmed by 1 base and 5 bases, with 12 bases remaining between them. CDR3 size: 14 residues. The CDR3 region is CSARGKGRDQPQHF. The CDR3 DNA sequence: TGCAGTGCTAGAGGGAAGGGGCGCGATCAGCCCCAGCATTTT.

This chain uses TRBV2 with TRBJ2-7, with D tentatively TRBD2 (5 bases). CDR1 is SNHLY, CDR2 FYNNEI, per germline. The CDR3 is 13 amino acids. The germline V and J ends were trimmed by 8 bases and 12 bases, with 23 bases remaining between them. The CDR3 bases are TGTGCCAGCTGCTTAGCAGCTGAATTCGAGGGGTACTTC. Translated: CASCLAAEFEGYF.

The sample holds a few counts of this clonotype. This chain joins TRBV30 and TRBJ1-1; maybe TRBD1 (5 bases). From germline, CDR1 is GTSNPN and CDR2 SVGIG (reference sequence). The V gene lost 0 bases and the J gene lost 1 base, with 15 bases spanning the gap. The CDR3 consists of 16 residues. This chain's CDR3 is CAWSVGGFGTNTEAFF. CDR3 in DNA: TGTGCCTGGAGTGTTGGTGGTTTCGGGACGAACACTGAAGCTTTCTTT.